These T cell receptor beta chains were read from a single sample in a study of blood T cell repertoires in COVID-19. Sequencing used immunoSEQ multiplex PCR; TCRdb keeps in-frame clones, though not all of them. This table holds 95,000 to 150,000 clones, around 83% found once. The specimen was peripheral blood. Receptor source: a woman at least 80 years old with COVID-19, enrolled during active disease. The CDR3 runs from the conserved cysteine through the conserved F or W. D genes are given only for firm matches. Clone size, where shown, is once, few, many, or a class for clones that have expanded.

j_gene | abundance | d_gene | v_gene | CDR3aa | CDR3nt
TRBJ2-2 | NA | NA | TRBV7-3 | CASSLNRNTGELFF | TGTGCCAGCAGCTTAAATCGGAACACCGGGGAGCTGTTTTTT
TRBJ2-3 | once | TRBD2 | TRBV9 | CASSGTSGREGFTDTQYF | TGTGCCAGCAGCGGAACTAGCGGGAGGGAGGGGTTCACAGATACGCAGTATTTT
TRBJ2-7 | NA | NA | TRBV5-1 | CASSLGRGLYF | TGCGCCAGCAGCTTGGGGCGGGGACTGTACTTC
TRBJ1-1 | NA | TRBD1 | TRBV7-8 | CASSLDRGEVNTEAFF | TGTGCCAGCAGCCTTGACAGGGGGGAAGTGAACACTGAAGCTTTCTTT
TRBJ2-3 | NA | TRBD2 | TRBV20-1 | CSASGLAGDTQYF | TGCAGTGCTAGTGGTCTAGCGGGAGATACGCAGTATTTT
TRBJ2-1 | NA | TRBD2 | TRBV28 | CASSLGGGNYNEQFF | TGTGCCAGCAGTTTAGGCGGGGGTAACTACAATGAGCAGTTCTTC
TRBJ2-3 | NA | TRBD1 | TRBV19 | CASSIRDRGMDTQYF | TGTGCCAGTAGTATAAGGGACAGGGGAATGGATACGCAGTATTTT
TRBJ2-7 | NA | NA | TRBV6-2/TRBV6-3 | CASSSGTYEQYF | TGTGCCAGCAGTTCAGGCACCTACGAGCAGTACTTC
TRBJ1-5 | NA | NA | TRBV7-2 | CASSAVLQNQPQHF | TGTGCCAGCAGCGCGGTTCTTCAAAATCAGCCCCAGCATTTT
TRBJ1-2 | once | TRBD1 | TRBV5-6 | CASSLFPGTGGEGYTF | TGTGCCAGCAGCTTGTTTCCCGGGACAGGGGGCGAAGGCTACACCTTC
TRBJ1-3 | NA | TRBD1 | TRBV2 | CASSGSDRDRRSGNTIYF | TGTGCCAGCAGTGGGAGTGACCGGGACAGGCGTTCGGGAAACACCATATATTTT
TRBJ2-7 | NA | TRBD1 | TRBV4-3 | CASSQGRTGGYEQYF | TGCGCCAGCAGCCAAGGGAGGACAGGGGGCTACGAGCAGTACTTC
TRBJ1-2 | NA | NA | TRBV7-2 | CASSLTAPYGYTF | TGTGCCAGCAGCCTAACAGCTCCCTATGGCTACACCTTC
TRBJ2-7 | once | NA | TRBV6-2/TRBV6-3 | CASSNPRHLSYEQYF | TGTGCCAGCAGTAACCCCAGACACCTTTCCTACGAGCAGTACTTC
TRBJ1-3 | NA | NA | TRBV18 | CASSPEQGSSGNTIYF | TGTGCCAGCTCACCAGAACAGGGAAGCTCTGGAAACACCATATATTTT
TRBJ2-6 | NA | NA | TRBV6-4 | CASSEDSSGANVLTF | TGTGCCAGCAGTGAAGACAGCTCTGGGGCCAACGTCCTGACTTTC
TRBJ2-7 | NA | TRBD2 | TRBV11-2 | CASTRLAGEGEQYF | TGTGCCAGCACCAGACTAGCGGGAGAAGGCGAGCAGTACTTC
TRBJ2-7 | once | NA | TRBV19 | CASSSPGKTYEQYF | TGTGCCAGTAGTTCGCCAGGGAAGACCTACGAGCAGTACTTC
TRBJ2-7 | NA | TRBD2 | TRBV27 | CASSLWGGYEQYF | TGTGCCAGCAGTTTATGGGGGGGCTACGAGCAGTACTTC
TRBJ1-2 | few | NA | TRBV10-3 | CAISALTGSYGYTF | TGTGCCATCAGTGCCCTTACAGGGAGCTATGGCTACACCTTC
TRBJ2-2 | NA | NA | TRBV18 | CASSPRRGSGELFF | TGTGCCAGCTCACCACGAAGGGGGAGCGGGGAGCTGTTTTTT
TRBJ1-2 | once | NA | TRBV5-5 | CASSLGTRNYGYTF | TGTGCCAGCAGCTTGGGGACACGGAACTATGGCTACACCTTC
TRBJ2-7 | NA | TRBD1 | TRBV19 | CASSIGEQAGGHEQYF | TGTGCCAGTAGTATAGGGGAGCAGGCAGGGGGCCACGAGCAGTACTTC
TRBJ2-5 | NA | TRBD2 | TRBV13 | CASSLLAGGPWETQYF | TGTGCCAGCAGCTTACTAGCGGGAGGGCCGTGGGAGACCCAGTACTTC
TRBJ1-3 | NA | NA | TRBV5-1 | CASSLGEQGTGNTIYF | TGCGCCAGCAGCTTGGGGGAACAGGGAACCGGAAACACCATATATTTT
TRBJ1-2 | NA | NA | TRBV3-1/TRBV3-2 | CASSQGTFYGYTF | TGTGCCAGCAGCCAAGGCACTTTCTATGGCTACACCTTC
TRBJ1-1 | NA | TRBD1 | TRBV24-1 | CATSDNDRAEAFF | TGTGCCACCAGTGATAACGACAGGGCTGAAGCTTTCTTT
TRBJ1-3 | NA | TRBD1 | TRBV3-1/TRBV3-2 | CASSYGTAGNTIYF | TGTGCCAGCAGCTATGGGACAGCTGGAAACACCATATATTTT
TRBJ1-6 | NA | NA | TRBV4-3 | CASSQDSIAESLHF | TGCGCCAGCAGCCAAGATTCCATTGCCGAGTCCCTCCACTTT
TRBJ1-3 | NA | NA | TRBV11-3 | CASSLGQGTGNTIYF | TGTGCCAGCAGCTTAGGGCAGGGGACAGGAAACACCATATATTTT
TRBJ2-1 | NA | NA | TRBV2 | CASSEERQFF | TGTGCCAGCAGTGAAGAGCGGCAGTTCTTC
TRBJ2-1 | NA | TRBD1 | TRBV4-1 | CASSQEDRGRNEQFF | TGCGCCAGCAGCCAAGAGGACAGGGGGCGAAATGAGCAGTTCTTC
TRBJ1-6 | NA | NA | TRBV7-9 | CASSRDTDNSPLHF | TGTGCCAGCAGCCGGGACACCGATAATTCACCCCTCCACTTT
TRBJ2-7 | NA | TRBD2 | TRBV5-1 | CASSPAVLAGGHHHEQYF | TGCGCCAGCAGCCCGGCAGTGCTAGCGGGAGGGCATCACCACGAGCAGTACTTC
TRBJ2-5 | few | TRBD2 | TRBV5-1 | CASSLSLAGGPQETQYF | TGCGCCAGCAGCCTTTCTTTAGCGGGAGGCCCTCAAGAGACCCAGTACTTC
TRBJ1-3 | NA | NA | TRBV6-6 | CASSYLGARGNTIYF | TGTGCCAGCAGTTACTTGGGGGCGCGTGGAAACACCATATATTTT
TRBJ2-7 | NA | TRBD2 | TRBV28 | CASSFGREPHEQYF | TGTGCCAGCAGTTTCGGGCGGGAGCCCCACGAGCAGTACTTC
TRBJ1-5 | once | NA | TRBV13 | CASSLGRYSNQPQHF | TGTGCCAGCAGCTTAGGCAGATATAGCAATCAGCCCCAGCATTTT
TRBJ2-2 | NA | NA | TRBV7-8 | CASSLDIRELTGELFF | TGTGCCAGCAGCTTAGATATCCGGGAACTCACCGGGGAGCTGTTTTTT
TRBJ2-2 | NA | NA | TRBV7-3 | CASSPVPRTGELFF | TGTGCCAGCAGCCCCGTTCCGCGGACCGGGGAGCTGTTTTTT
TRBJ1-5 | NA | NA | TRBV7-6 | CASSLNDNGGKEPQHF | TGTGCCAGCAGCTTGAACGATAACGGGGGTAAGGAGCCCCAGCATTTT
TRBJ2-7 | few | TRBD1 | TRBV19 | CASSIDTTGAYEQYF | TGTGCCAGTAGTATAGATACGACAGGGGCCTACGAGCAGTACTTC
TRBJ2-3 | NA | TRBD2 | TRBV11-2 | CASSLRGTSGRFGTDTQYF | TGTGCCAGCAGCTTACGCGGGACTAGCGGGAGGTTTGGCACAGATACGCAGTATTTT
TRBJ2-5 | NA | NA | TRBV10-3 | CAIRDSMVGETQYF | TGTGCCATCAGGGACAGTATGGTCGGAGAGACCCAGTACTTC
TRBJ2-1 | NA | TRBD2 | TRBV5-1 | CASSFFLAGEGGEQFF | TGCGCCAGCAGCTTTTTCCTAGCGGGTGAGGGGGGTGAGCAGTTCTTC
TRBJ2-2 | NA | NA | TRBV27 | CASSLSGGGANTGELFF | TGTGCCAGCAGTTTATCTGGAGGGGGCGCGAACACCGGGGAGCTGTTTTTT
TRBJ2-2 | NA | TRBD2 | TRBV7-8 | CASSLDQRELAGELFF | TGTGCCAGCAGCTTAGATCAGCGGGAGTTGGCCGGGGAGCTGTTTTTT
TRBJ1-1 | NA | NA | TRBV4-3 | CASSQDPLWGVAFF | TGCGCCAGCAGCCAAGATCCTTTGTGGGGGGTTGCTTTCTTT
TRBJ2-3 | NA | TRBD2 | TRBV5-6 | CASRGNGLAGVYTDTQYF | TGTGCCAGCAGAGGCAATGGACTAGCGGGAGTCTACACAGATACGCAGTATTTT
TRBJ2-7 | NA | TRBD1 | TRBV5-1 | CASSLGTGGTYEQYF | TGCGCCAGCAGCTTGGGGACAGGGGGCACCTACGAGCAGTACTTC
TRBJ1-3 | NA | NA | TRBV3-1/TRBV3-2 | CASSQESGLNTIYF | TGTGCCAGCAGCCAAGAGTCAGGCCTCAACACCATATATTTT
TRBJ2-1 | NA | TRBD2 | TRBV9 | CASSEGLGAFEQFF | TGTGCCAGCAGCGAGGGACTAGGGGCATTTGAGCAGTTCTTC
TRBJ2-2 | few | TRBD2 | TRBV24-1 | CATSDAGGNPGELFF | TGTGCCACCAGTGATGCCGGGGGGAATCCCGGGGAGCTGTTTTTT
TRBJ1-5 | NA | NA | TRBV7-2 | CASSPQGKNQPQHF | TGTGCCAGCAGTCCGCAGGGTAAAAATCAGCCCCAGCATTTT
TRBJ2-4 | NA | TRBD2 | TRBV4-3 | CASSQVGGAGNIQYF | TGCGCCAGCAGCCAAGTCGGGGGGGCGGGGAACATTCAGTACTTC
TRBJ1-1 | NA | NA | TRBV3-1/TRBV3-2 | CASSQGGYGNTEAFF | TGTGCCAGCAGCCAAGGAGGTTATGGGAACACTGAAGCTTTCTTT